Listed here are 14 T cell receptor beta chains from one sample, sequenced in a study of cytomegalovirus exposure and HLA in healthy donors. The PCR used 60 Vbeta and 13 Jbeta primers. Assay used: immunoSEQ multiplex PCR; TCRdb lists only in-frame clones, some missing. This listing includes about 50,000 clones. Sequenced input: PBMCs. These receptors all stem from a middle-aged woman in good health and CMV-seronegative.

V usage is TRBV6-1 and J usage is TRBJ2-7; D might be TRBD1 (6 bases). V was trimmed by 3 bases and J by 2 bases, leaving 8 bases between them. This CDR3 spans 13 amino acids. Germline values: CDR1 MNHNS, CDR2 SASEGT. CDR3 in amino acids: CASSDNRAYEQYF. The CDR3, as DNA: TGTGCCAGCAGTGATAACAGGGCCTACGAGCAGTACTTC.

The genes are TRBV19 and TRBJ1-5; the match to TRBD1 covers 11 bases. This CDR3 region has 14 residues. From germline, CDR1 is LNHDA and CDR2 SQIVND (reference sequence). The trim removed 6 bases at V and 8 bases at J, leaving 6 bases unmatched. In DNA form, the CDR3 reads TGTGCCAGTAGCGGGACAGGGGGTTGGGAGCCCCAGCATTTT. Amino acids: CASSGTGGWEPQHF.

This chain connects TRBV9 to TRBJ2-1, with D tentatively TRBD1 (5 bases). The V end was cut by 4 bases, the J end by 6 bases, with 14 bases between. From germline, CDR1 is SGDLS and CDR2 YYNGEE. This CDR3 comprises 14 residues. CDR3 sequence: CASSTRGHINEQFF. The CDR3 DNA is TGTGCCAGCAGCACCCGCGGACACATCAATGAGCAGTTCTTC.

This chain connects TRBV9 to TRBJ2-1; 8 bases fit TRBD2. J gave up 2 bases and V 3 bases, and 4 bases lay outside the gene matches. There are 15 residues in the CDR3. Germline CDR1 and CDR2: SGDLS and YYNGEE. The CDR3 DNA is TGTGCCAGCAGCGCTAGCGGGCCCGCCTACAATGAGCAGTTCTTC. Translating gives CASSASGPAYNEQFF.

V and J are TRBV2 and TRBJ2-2, with 8 bases fitting TRBD2. The CDR3 runs 17 residues. Germline loops: CDR1 SNHLY, CDR2 FYNNEI. V trimming: 5 bases; J trimming: 4 bases; junction bases outside the gene matches: 12. CDR3 protein: CASSQKRAGGGTGELFF. As DNA, the CDR3 is TGTGCCAGCAGTCAGAAGAGGGCGGGAGGCGGCACCGGGGAGCTGTTTTTT.

The CDR3 sequence: CASSLFPTGALSGQYF. CDR3 nucleotide sequence: TGTGCCAGCAGCCTATTTCCGACAGGGGCCCTTTCAGGGCAGTACTTC. This chain uses TRBV27 with TRBJ2-7, with 8 bases identical to TRBD1. Trimming cost V 6 bases and J 9 bases; bases outside gene matches: 19. The CDR3 is 16 residues long. Germline loops: CDR1 MNHEY, CDR2 SMNVEV (reference sequence).

This chain uses TRBV25-1 with TRBJ2-3, with 13 bases lining up with TRBD2. Per the germline V gene, CDR1 is MGHDK and CDR2 is SYGVNS. This CDR3 region has 16 residues. The junction had 3 bases not matched to a gene; V was cut back by 6 bases and J by 0 bases. As DNA, the CDR3 is TGTGCCAGCAGGACTAGCGGGAGGAAGAGCACAGATACGCAGTATTTT. It codes for CASRTSGRKSTDTQYF.

The chain recombines TRBV29-1 with TRBJ2-3; D gene ambiguous. Germline-derived CDR1 and CDR2 are SQVTM and ANQGSEA. The CDR3 contains 11 residues. The CDR3 bases are TGCACCGGTACCCGCGCAGATACGCAGTATTTT. It codes for CTGTRADTQYF.

The CDR3 loop reads CASSYGTGSTEAFF. The DNA for the CDR3 is TGTGCCAGCAGTTACGGGACAGGTTCGACTGAAGCTTTCTTT. V and J are TRBV6-6 and TRBJ1-1, with TRBD1 matching over 8 bases. The CDR3 consists of 14 residues. The germline CDR1 and CDR2 sequences are MNHNY and SVGAGI (reference sequence). Trimming at V came to 2 bases and at J to 5 bases, leaving 4 bases not matched to a gene.

This chain connects TRBV5-1 to TRBJ2-7; perhaps TRBD2 as D (5 bases). V lost 3 bases and J lost 4, with 14 bases in between. The CDR3 covers 14 residues. Germline CDR1 SGHRS, CDR2 YFSETQ. CDR3 in DNA: TGCGCCAGCAGCTGGACCATAGGGAGTTACGAGCAGTACTTC. Protein: CASSWTIGSYEQYF.

The chain links TRBV5-1 to TRBJ2-5, with D possibly matching TRBD2 (6 bases). The germline CDR1 and CDR2 sequences are SGHRS and YFSETQ. The CDR3 runs 14 residues. Deletions cut 3 bases from V and 1 base from J, with 10 bases between. The CDR3 protein is CASSSRAGQETQYF. In DNA form, the CDR3 reads TGCGCCAGCAGCTCAAGAGCGGGCCAAGAGACCCAGTACTTC.

This chain links TRBV5-5 with TRBJ2-3, with D possibly TRBD1 on 7 matching bases. This CDR3 is 17 amino acids long. Trimming removed 2 bases at V and 2 bases at J, with 18 bases between. Germline V CDR1 and CDR2: SGHKS, YYEKEE (reference sequence). CDR3 loop: CASSFRTGDSHTDTQYF. The CDR3 DNA reads as TGTGCCAGCAGCTTTAGAACAGGGGACTCTCACACAGATACGCAGTATTTT.

The chain couples TRBV7-3 to TRBJ2-3; 9 nucleotides align to TRBD2. Germline CDR1 and CDR2: SGHTA and FQGTGA. The CDR3 is 16 amino acids. V lost 2 bases to trimming and J lost 5 bases; unmatched junction nucleotides: 8. The DNA for the CDR3 is TGTGCCAGCAGCTTAGTGGGGACTAGCCCTGTAGATACGCAGTATTTT. This encodes CASSLVGTSPVDTQYF.

The chain links TRBV4-1 to TRBJ1-1; 9 positions match TRBD1. J lost 5 bases, V lost 2 bases, and 12 bases had no gene match. Germline V gives CDR1 MGHRA, CDR2 YSYEKL. This CDR3 comprises 17 residues. Here the CDR3 DNA reads TGCGCCAGCAGCCAACATTGGGTACAGGGGGCAGAGACTGAAGCTTTCTTT. As protein: CASSQHWVQGAETEAFF.